The rows below give T cell receptor beta chains drawn from one sample of a study of blood T cell repertoires in COVID-19. Sequencing was performed with immunoSEQ multiplex PCR; in TCRdb, only in-frame clones are kept and a portion is missing. This table holds about 260,000 clones, approximately 80% found once. The sample comprised peripheral blood. These receptors originate from a man between 60 and 70 years old with acute or convalescent COVID-19. Both conserved end residues are part of each CDR3. Fields, in order: clone size, D gene, J gene, V gene, CDR3 DNA, CDR3 protein. A D gene is named only where the DNA matches it firmly. The listing skips clone size in some rows; elsewhere it reads once, few, many or a size class.

>few|TRBD1|TRBJ1-5|TRBV7-9
TGTGCCAGGGCCGGGACAGGGGGCCATCAGCCCCAGCATTTT
CARAGTGGHQPQHF
>.|.|TRBJ1-2|TRBV6-6
TGTGCCAGCAGTTTTCAGACCCGTGGAGACTATGGCTACACCTTC
CASSFQTRGDYGYTF
>.|.|TRBJ1-5|TRBV6-2/TRBV6-3
TGTGCCAGCAGCTCGGGAGTCTATAGCAATCAGCCCCAGCATTTT
CASSSGVYSNQPQHF
>.|TRBD1|TRBJ2-7|TRBV6-5
TGTGCCAGCAGGGCGGGACAGGGCGGCGGCTACGAGCAGTACTTC
CASRAGQGGGYEQYF
>.|.|TRBJ2-6|TRBV4-1
TGCGCCACACAGCCTCTAGGGGCCAACGTCCTGACTTTC
CATQPLGANVLTF
>.|TRBD1|TRBJ1-4|TRBV19
TGTGCCAGTAAATATGCCGGGACAGGGGTTGAAAAACTGTTTTTT
CASKYAGTGVEKLFF
>.|.|TRBJ1-1|TRBV4-2
TGTGCCAGCAGCCAAGATTGGGGGGGGAACACTGAAGCTTTCTTT
CASSQDWGGNTEAFF
>.|.|TRBJ1-4|TRBV4-1
TGCGCCAGCAGCCTCGGAACCGGGACAAGGAATGAAAAACTGTTTTTT
CASSLGTGTRNEKLFF
>.|TRBD1|TRBJ2-7|TRBV6-1
TGTGCCAGCAGTGACCCTACGACAGGGGTATTGGTTTACGAGCAGTACTTC
CASSDPTTGVLVYEQYF
>.|.|TRBJ1-6|TRBV3-1/TRBV3-2
TGTGCCAGCAGCCAAGGGCAGGGAAATTCACCCCTCCACTTT
CASSQGQGNSPLHF
>.|.|TRBJ2-5|TRBV4-1
TGCGCCAGCAGCCAATACATCCTGTACCAAGAGACCCAGTACTTC
CASSQYILYQETQYF
>.|TRBD1|TRBJ1-1|TRBV3-1/TRBV3-2
TGTGCCAGCAGCCCACCACTCAACAGGGGTGCTGAAGCTTTCTTT
CASSPPLNRGAEAFF
>.|.|TRBJ1-2|TRBV18
TGTGCCAGCTCCCGAGGACAGTATGGCTACACCTTC
CASSRGQYGYTF
>.|TRBD1|TRBJ2-7|TRBV27
TGTGCCAGCAGTTCCGGGACAGGGCCCCGAAATGCCTACGAGCAGTACTTC
CASSSGTGPRNAYEQYF
>.|.|TRBJ1-1|TRBV14
TGTGCCAGCAGCTTCCTAGACCGGTTGAACACTGAAGCTTTCTTT
CASSFLDRLNTEAFF
>.|.|TRBJ1-1|TRBV19
TGTGCCAGTATTCCAAGCGGGGACGTAGCTGAAGCTTTCTTT
CASIPSGDVAEAFF
>.|TRBD1|TRBJ1-1|TRBV7-2
TGTGCCAGCAGCCCGGCAGGGGGTGTAATAGTAGGTTGGACTGAAGCTTTCTTT
CASSPAGGVIVGWTEAFF
>.|.|TRBJ1-1|TRBV3-1/TRBV3-2
TGTGCCAGCAGCCTACAACCACAGGGTCTTAACACTGAAGCTTTCTTT
CASSLQPQGLNTEAFF
>.|TRBD1|TRBJ1-1|TRBV10-3
TGTGCCATCAGTGAGCCGGGACAGGGGATGAACACTGAAGCTTTCTTT
CAISEPGQGMNTEAFF
>once|.|TRBJ1-4|TRBV18
TGTGCCAGCTCACCTACAAGGGAGGGGGAAAAACTGTTTTTT
CASSPTREGEKLFF
>once|TRBD1|TRBJ1-1|TRBV30
TGTGCCTGGAGTGGTTGGACGGCAGGGGGCGAGCTGAACACTGAAGCTTTCTTT
CAWSGWTAGGELNTEAFF
>few|TRBD1|TRBJ1-6|TRBV5-6
TGTGCCAGCAGCTTGGTACCCTTGACAGGGTGGTCACCCCTCCACTTT
CASSLVPLTGWSPLHF
>.|.|TRBJ1-2|TRBV2
TGTGCCAGCAGCTTTAGCTATGGCTACACCTTC
CASSFSYGYTF
>.|.|TRBJ1-3|TRBV18
TGTGCCAGCTCACCACAGGGGATCCAGTCTGGAAACACCATATATTTT
CASSPQGIQSGNTIYF
>.|.|TRBJ2-5|TRBV5-1
TGCGCCAGCACCCCCACCCCGCTGCAGCAAGAGACCCAGTACTTC
CASTPTPLQQETQYF
>.|TRBD1|TRBJ1-6|TRBV27
TGTGCCAGCAGTTTTGACAGGGGGCATAATTCACCCCTCCACTTT
CASSFDRGHNSPLHF
>.|.|TRBJ2-4|TRBV13
TGTGCCAGCTCGACTAGACAGATTCAGTACTTC
CASSTRQIQYF
>.|.|TRBJ2-5|TRBV4-3
TGCGCCAGCAGCCACGGACAGCAAGAGACCCAGTACTTC
CASSHGQQETQYF
>few|.|TRBJ2-1|TRBV24-1
TGTGCCACCAGTGAACACGCAGGGGTTGAGCAGTTCTTC
CATSEHAGVEQFF
>once|.|TRBJ2-2|TRBV9
TGTGCCAGCAGCGTAGCAGGGGTGGCGAACACCGGGGAGCTGTTTTTT
CASSVAGVANTGELFF
>.|TRBD2|TRBJ2-7|TRBV5-4
TGTGCCAGCAGCTTGGGGACTAGCGGCTACGAGCAGTACTTC
CASSLGTSGYEQYF
>.|TRBD1|TRBJ2-7|TRBV11-2
TGTGCCAGCAGCCGACCGGGACAGCTTTCCTACGAGCAGTACTTC
CASSRPGQLSYEQYF
>few|.|TRBJ1-1|TRBV5-4
TGTGCCAGCAGCTCCTGGGGTACAGGGTGGACTGAAGCTTTCTTT
CASSSWGTGWTEAFF
>once|TRBD2|TRBJ2-3|TRBV4-2
TGTGCCAGCAGCCAAGATGTGGCGGGAGGAGATACGCAGTATTTT
CASSQDVAGGDTQYF
>.|.|TRBJ1-1|TRBV10-1
TGCGCCAGCAGTGACGGGGGGAGGACTGAAGCTTTCTTT
CASSDGGRTEAFF
>.|TRBD2|TRBJ2-7|TRBV9
TGTGCCAGCAGCGTAGGAGGAGCGGGAGGATACGAGCAGTACTTC
CASSVGGAGGYEQYF
>.|.|TRBJ2-1|TRBV7-3
TGTGCCAGCAGCTCCGATCCGACGGGGTACAATGAGCAGTTCTTC
CASSSDPTGYNEQFF
>.|TRBD1|TRBJ2-1|TRBV6-5
TGTGCCAGCAGCGGACGGGACAGGGGCGTCCATGAGCAGTTCTTC
CASSGRDRGVHEQFF
>.|.|TRBJ1-1|TRBV19
TGTGCCAGTAGTATCAGTGGGTATCGAACGGGGACTGAAGCTTTCTTT
CASSISGYRTGTEAFF
>.|TRBD1|TRBJ1-2|TRBV4-1
TGCGCCAGCAGCTTCAGGGGGGACTATGGCTACACCTTC
CASSFRGDYGYTF